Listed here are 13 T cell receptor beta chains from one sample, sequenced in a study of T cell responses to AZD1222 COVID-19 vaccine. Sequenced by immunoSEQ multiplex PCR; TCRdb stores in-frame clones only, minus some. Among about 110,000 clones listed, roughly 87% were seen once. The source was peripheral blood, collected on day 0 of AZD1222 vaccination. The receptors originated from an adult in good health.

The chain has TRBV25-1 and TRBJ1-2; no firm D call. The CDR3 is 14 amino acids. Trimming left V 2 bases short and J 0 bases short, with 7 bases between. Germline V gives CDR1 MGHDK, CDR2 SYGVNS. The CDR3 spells CASSELQSNYGYTF. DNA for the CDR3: TGTGCCAGCAGTGAACTACAGTCTAACTATGGCTACACCTTC.

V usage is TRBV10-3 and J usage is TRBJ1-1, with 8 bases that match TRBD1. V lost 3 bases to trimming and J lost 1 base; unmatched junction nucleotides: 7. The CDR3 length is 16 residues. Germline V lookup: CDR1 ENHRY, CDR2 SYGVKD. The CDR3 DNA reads TGTGCCATCAGTGACTTAGAACAGGGGGAGAACACTGAAGCTTTCTTT. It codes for CAISDLEQGENTEAFF.

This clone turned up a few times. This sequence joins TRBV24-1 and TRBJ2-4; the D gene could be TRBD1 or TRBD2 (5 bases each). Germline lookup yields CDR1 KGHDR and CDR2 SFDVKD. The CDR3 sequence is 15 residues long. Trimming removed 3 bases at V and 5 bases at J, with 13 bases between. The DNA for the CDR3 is TGTGCCACCAGTGATGGGGGAAGCTCGGAAAACATTCAGTACTTC. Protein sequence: CATSDGGSSENIQYF.

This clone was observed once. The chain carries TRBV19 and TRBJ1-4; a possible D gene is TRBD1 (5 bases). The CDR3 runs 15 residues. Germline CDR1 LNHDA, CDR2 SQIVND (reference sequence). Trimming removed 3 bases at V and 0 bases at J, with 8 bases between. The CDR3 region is CASSIQGSTNEKLFF. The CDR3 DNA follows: TGTGCCAGTAGTATCCAGGGTTCAACTAATGAAAAACTGTTTTTT.

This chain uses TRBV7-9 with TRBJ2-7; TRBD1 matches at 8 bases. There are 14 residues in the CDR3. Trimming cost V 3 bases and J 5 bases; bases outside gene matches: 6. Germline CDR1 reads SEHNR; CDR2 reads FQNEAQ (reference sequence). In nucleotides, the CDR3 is TGTGCCAGCAGCTTTCAGGGGGCTAGCGACGAGCAGTACTTC. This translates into CASSFQGASDEQYF. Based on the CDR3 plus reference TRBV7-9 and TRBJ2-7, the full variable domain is DTGVSQNPRHKITKRGQNVTFRCDPISEHNRLYWYRQTLGQGPEFLTYFQNEAQLEKSRLLSDRFSAERPKGSFSTLEIQRTEQGDSAMYLCASSFQGASDEQYFGPGTRLTVT.

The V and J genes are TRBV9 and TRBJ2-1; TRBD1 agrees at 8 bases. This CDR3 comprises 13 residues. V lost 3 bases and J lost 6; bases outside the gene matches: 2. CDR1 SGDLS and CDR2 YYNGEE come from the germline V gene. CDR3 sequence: CASSATGGNEQFF. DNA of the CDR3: TGTGCCAGCAGCGCAACAGGGGGCAATGAGCAGTTCTTC.

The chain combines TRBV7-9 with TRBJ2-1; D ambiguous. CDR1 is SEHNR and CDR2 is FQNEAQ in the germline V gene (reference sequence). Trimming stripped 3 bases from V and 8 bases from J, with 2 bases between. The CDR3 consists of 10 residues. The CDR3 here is CASSLDEQFF. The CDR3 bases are TGTGCCAGCAGCTTGGATGAGCAGTTCTTC.

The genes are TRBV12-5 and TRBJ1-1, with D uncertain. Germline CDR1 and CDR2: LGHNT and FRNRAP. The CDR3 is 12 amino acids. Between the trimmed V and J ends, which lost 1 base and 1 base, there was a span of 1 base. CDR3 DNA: TGTGCTAGTGGTTTGGAGAACACTGAAGCTTTCTTT. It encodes CASGLENTEAFF.

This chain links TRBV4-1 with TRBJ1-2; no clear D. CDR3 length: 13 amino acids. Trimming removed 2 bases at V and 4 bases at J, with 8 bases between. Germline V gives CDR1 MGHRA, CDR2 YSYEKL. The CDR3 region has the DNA TGCGCCAGCAGCCAACAGTATAGCTATGGCTACACCTTC. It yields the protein CASSQQYSYGYTF.

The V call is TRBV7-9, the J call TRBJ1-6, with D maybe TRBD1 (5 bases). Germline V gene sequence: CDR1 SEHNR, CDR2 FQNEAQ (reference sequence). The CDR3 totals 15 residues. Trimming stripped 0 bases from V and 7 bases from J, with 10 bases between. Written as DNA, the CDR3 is TGTGCCAGCAGCTTAGCGTCGGGGGTGAATTCACCCCTCCACTTT. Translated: CASSLASGVNSPLHF.

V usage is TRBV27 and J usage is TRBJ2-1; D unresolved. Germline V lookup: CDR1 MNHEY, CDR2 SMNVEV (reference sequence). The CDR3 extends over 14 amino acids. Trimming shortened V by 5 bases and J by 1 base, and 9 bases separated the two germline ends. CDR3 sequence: CASSLFQSYNEQFF. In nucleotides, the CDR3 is TGTGCCAGCAGTCTTTTCCAGTCCTACAATGAGCAGTTCTTC.

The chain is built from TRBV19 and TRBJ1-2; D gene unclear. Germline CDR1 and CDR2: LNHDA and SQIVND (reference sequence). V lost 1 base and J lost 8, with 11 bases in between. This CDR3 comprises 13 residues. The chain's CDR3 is CASSIGRRAGYTF. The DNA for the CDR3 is TGTGCCAGTAGTATAGGCCGTCGGGCGGGCTACACCTTC.

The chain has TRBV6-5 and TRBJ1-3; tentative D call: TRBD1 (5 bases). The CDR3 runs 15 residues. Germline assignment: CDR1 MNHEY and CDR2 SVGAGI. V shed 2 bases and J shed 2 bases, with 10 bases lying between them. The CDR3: CASSYGRQTGNTIYF. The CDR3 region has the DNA TGTGCCAGCAGTTACGGTAGACAGACTGGAAACACCATATATTTT.